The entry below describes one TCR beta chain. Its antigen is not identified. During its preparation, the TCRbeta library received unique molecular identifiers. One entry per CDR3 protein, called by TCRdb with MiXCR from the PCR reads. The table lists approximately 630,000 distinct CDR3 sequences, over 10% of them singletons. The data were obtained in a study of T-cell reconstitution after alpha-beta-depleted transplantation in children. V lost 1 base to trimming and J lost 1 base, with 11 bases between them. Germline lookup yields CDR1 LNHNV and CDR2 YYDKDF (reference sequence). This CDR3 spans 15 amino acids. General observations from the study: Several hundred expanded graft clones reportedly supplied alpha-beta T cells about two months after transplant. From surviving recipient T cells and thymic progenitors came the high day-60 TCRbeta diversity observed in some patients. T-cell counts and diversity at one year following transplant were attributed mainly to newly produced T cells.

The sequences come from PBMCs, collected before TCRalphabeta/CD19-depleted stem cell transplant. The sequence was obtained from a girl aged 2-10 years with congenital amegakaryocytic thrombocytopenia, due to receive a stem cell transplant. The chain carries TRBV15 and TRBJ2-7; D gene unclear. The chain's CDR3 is CATSRVFGWSYEQYF. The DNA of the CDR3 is TGTGCCACCAGCAGAGTGTTCGGATGGTCCTACGAGCAGTACTTC.